These T cell receptor beta chains were read from a single sample in a study of CD8+ T cells in alopecia areata. Method: immunoSEQ multiplex PCR; TCRdb's copy keeps in-frame clones and lacks some. The top ten clones hold 0.48% of a sample with 200,000 to 250,000 clones, roughly two fifths of them seen once. The sample here was CD4+ T cells sorted from blood, taken at approximately week 34, from a patient treated with tofacitinib. These receptors were taken from a human donor with alopecia areata. CDR3s include the opening cysteine and the closing phenylalanine or tryptophan. The order of the fields is J gene, V gene, clone size, D gene, CDR3 DNA, CDR3 protein. The D gene is left open where the match is weak. Clone size appears in some rows only: once, few, many, or a class for an expanded clone.

j_call: TRBJ1-1; v_call: TRBV4-1; clone_size: few; d_call: NA; cdr3_nt: TGCGCCAGCAGCCAAGATCTACGGACTGAAGCTTTCTTT; cdr3_aa: CASSQDLRTEAFF
j_call: TRBJ1-6; v_call: TRBV27; clone_size: once; d_call: TRBD1; cdr3_nt: TGTGCCAGCAGTTCGGACAGGGGAAATTCACCCCTCCACTTT; cdr3_aa: CASSSDRGNSPLHF
j_call: TRBJ2-1; v_call: TRBV5-1; clone_size: NA; d_call: TRBD2; cdr3_nt: TGCGCCAGCAGCCCCCAGAGCGGGACCTCCGGGGGAGAGCAGTTCTTC; cdr3_aa: CASSPQSGTSGGEQFF
j_call: TRBJ2-1; v_call: TRBV30; clone_size: NA; d_call: TRBD2; cdr3_nt: TGTGCCTCCACCGGGACTAGCTCGAATGAGCAGTTCTTC; cdr3_aa: CASTGTSSNEQFF
j_call: TRBJ2-7; v_call: TRBV18; clone_size: NA; d_call: TRBD1; cdr3_nt: TGTGCCAGCGGACAGGGAAACTCCTACGAGCAGTACTTC; cdr3_aa: CASGQGNSYEQYF
j_call: TRBJ1-1; v_call: TRBV5-1; clone_size: NA; d_call: NA; cdr3_nt: TGCGCCAGCAGCTTTTCAGCCGCTGGGAACACTGAAGCTTTCTTT; cdr3_aa: CASSFSAAGNTEAFF
j_call: TRBJ2-5; v_call: TRBV20-1; clone_size: NA; d_call: NA; cdr3_nt: TGCAGTGCTGGCCCCCAGGAGACCCAGTACTTC; cdr3_aa: CSAGPQETQYF
j_call: TRBJ2-4; v_call: TRBV25-1; clone_size: NA; d_call: NA; cdr3_nt: TGTGCCAGCAGTGAAGAGGGAGCGAAAAACATTCAGTACTTC; cdr3_aa: CASSEEGAKNIQYF
j_call: TRBJ1-1; v_call: TRBV11-1; clone_size: NA; d_call: NA; cdr3_nt: TGTGCCAGCAGCTTAGTTGGTATGAACACTGAAGCTTTCTTT; cdr3_aa: CASSLVGMNTEAFF
j_call: TRBJ2-2; v_call: TRBV27; clone_size: NA; d_call: NA; cdr3_nt: TGTGCCAGCAGTTTGCTAGGGACCGGGGAGCTGTTTTTT; cdr3_aa: CASSLLGTGELFF
j_call: TRBJ1-5; v_call: TRBV7-9; clone_size: NA; d_call: NA; cdr3_nt: TGTGCCAGCAGCTTCTCCCCTGGGCCCCAGCATTTT; cdr3_aa: CASSFSPGPQHF
j_call: TRBJ2-3; v_call: TRBV29-1; clone_size: NA; d_call: NA; cdr3_nt: TGCAGCGTTGACCGGGCTGGCACAGATACGCAGTATTTT; cdr3_aa: CSVDRAGTDTQYF
j_call: TRBJ1-1; v_call: TRBV2; clone_size: few; d_call: TRBD1; cdr3_nt: TGTGCCAGCAGTGGGGGCAGGGGGTCCACTGAAGCTTTCTTT; cdr3_aa: CASSGGRGSTEAFF
j_call: TRBJ2-1; v_call: TRBV5-1; clone_size: NA; d_call: NA; cdr3_nt: TGCGCCAGCAGCTTGGGGAGCGGCTTCTCCTACAATGAGCAGTTCTTC; cdr3_aa: CASSLGSGFSYNEQFF
j_call: TRBJ1-2; v_call: TRBV14; clone_size: NA; d_call: NA; cdr3_nt: TGTGCCAGCAGCCAAGGAGGGCATTATGGCTACACCTTC; cdr3_aa: CASSQGGHYGYTF
j_call: TRBJ2-5; v_call: TRBV5-1; clone_size: NA; d_call: NA; cdr3_nt: TGCGCCAGCAGCTTTTCGGACGGGCAAGAGACCCAGTACTTC; cdr3_aa: CASSFSDGQETQYF
j_call: TRBJ1-2; v_call: TRBV19; clone_size: NA; d_call: TRBD1; cdr3_nt: TGTGCCAGTAGTGACAGGGCTCGAGGCTACACCTTC; cdr3_aa: CASSDRARGYTF
j_call: TRBJ1-2; v_call: TRBV25-1; clone_size: NA; d_call: TRBD1; cdr3_nt: TGTGCCAGCAGTGCCGGGACAGGGGGTAGTAAGGACTATGGCTACACCTTC; cdr3_aa: CASSAGTGGSKDYGYTF
j_call: TRBJ2-6; v_call: TRBV11-3; clone_size: NA; d_call: TRBD2; cdr3_nt: TGTGCCAGCAGCCCCCATCCCGCTAGCGGCTCTGGGGCCAACGTCCTGACTTTC; cdr3_aa: CASSPHPASGSGANVLTF
j_call: TRBJ2-3; v_call: TRBV6-6; clone_size: NA; d_call: TRBD1; cdr3_nt: TGTGCCAGCAGTTGGACAGGCCCAGATACGCAGTATTTT; cdr3_aa: CASSWTGPDTQYF
j_call: TRBJ2-6; v_call: TRBV18; clone_size: few; d_call: TRBD1; cdr3_nt: TGTGCCAGCTCACAGCGGACAGGGTCCTCTGGGGCCAACGTCCTGACTTTC; cdr3_aa: CASSQRTGSSGANVLTF
j_call: TRBJ2-6; v_call: TRBV5-1; clone_size: NA; d_call: NA; cdr3_nt: TGCGCCAGCACGACAGGCGTTTCCTCTGGGGCCAACGTCCTGACTTTC; cdr3_aa: CASTTGVSSGANVLTF
j_call: TRBJ2-7; v_call: TRBV5-1; clone_size: NA; d_call: NA; cdr3_nt: TGCGCCAGCAGCTTGAAAGGACCAGGCTACGAGCAGTACTTC; cdr3_aa: CASSLKGPGYEQYF
j_call: TRBJ2-4; v_call: TRBV10-2; clone_size: NA; d_call: TRBD1; cdr3_nt: TGCGCCAGCAGTTGGGGGACAGGGGCCAAAAACATTCAGTACTTC; cdr3_aa: CASSWGTGAKNIQYF
j_call: TRBJ2-6; v_call: TRBV6-6; clone_size: NA; d_call: TRBD1; cdr3_nt: TGTGCCAGCAGGGGACAGAGCTCTGGGGCCAACGTCCTGACTTTC; cdr3_aa: CASRGQSSGANVLTF
j_call: TRBJ1-1; v_call: TRBV19; clone_size: NA; d_call: NA; cdr3_nt: TGTGCCAGTGGATCTACCAGGACGGTCCCTGAAGCTTTCTTT; cdr3_aa: CASGSTRTVPEAFF
j_call: TRBJ2-3; v_call: TRBV5-1; clone_size: few; d_call: NA; cdr3_nt: TGCGCCAGCAGCTTGGAAGGTAGAGATACGCAGTATTTT; cdr3_aa: CASSLEGRDTQYF
j_call: TRBJ1-3; v_call: TRBV27; clone_size: NA; d_call: NA; cdr3_nt: TGTGCCAGCAGTCTCCTGGGACCTTACTCTGGAAACACCATATATTTT; cdr3_aa: CASSLLGPYSGNTIYF
j_call: TRBJ1-4; v_call: TRBV5-1; clone_size: NA; d_call: TRBD1; cdr3_nt: TGCGCCAGCAGCTTGGACGCCCCGCGGGACAGGGTTGAAAAACTGTTTTTT; cdr3_aa: CASSLDAPRDRVEKLFF
j_call: TRBJ1-2; v_call: TRBV30; clone_size: few; d_call: NA; cdr3_nt: TGTGCCTGGAGTGTATCATACTATGGCTACACCTTC; cdr3_aa: CAWSVSYYGYTF
j_call: TRBJ1-1; v_call: TRBV9; clone_size: once; d_call: TRBD1; cdr3_nt: TGTGCCAGCAGCGTAAGTCAAGGGGGCAGGGCTGAAGCTTTCTTT; cdr3_aa: CASSVSQGGRAEAFF
j_call: TRBJ2-6; v_call: TRBV6-1; clone_size: few; d_call: NA; cdr3_nt: TGTGCCAGCAGTGCAGGGGTCTCTGGGGCCAACGTCCTGACTTTC; cdr3_aa: CASSAGVSGANVLTF
j_call: TRBJ2-2; v_call: TRBV18; clone_size: NA; d_call: TRBD1; cdr3_nt: TGTGCCAGCTCACCACTTCTGACAGGGGACACCGGGGAGCTGTTTTTT; cdr3_aa: CASSPLLTGDTGELFF
j_call: TRBJ2-2; v_call: TRBV7-9; clone_size: few; d_call: TRBD1; cdr3_nt: TGTGCCAGCAGTTCAACAGGGGGCGGAAGTGTCGGCGGGGAGCTGTTTTTT; cdr3_aa: CASSSTGGGSVGGELFF
j_call: TRBJ1-1; v_call: TRBV30; clone_size: few; d_call: NA; cdr3_nt: TGTGCCTGGGGTTTGGCGTTGGCAGGAGAAGCTTTCTTT; cdr3_aa: CAWGLALAGEAFF
j_call: TRBJ1-6; v_call: TRBV25-1; clone_size: NA; d_call: TRBD1; cdr3_nt: TGTGCCAGTACCGGGACAGGGGTGAATTCACCCCTCCACTTT; cdr3_aa: CASTGTGVNSPLHF
j_call: TRBJ2-7; v_call: TRBV5-1; clone_size: NA; d_call: NA; cdr3_nt: TGCGCCAGCAGCTTGGTAGGTTTCTACGAGCAGTACTTC; cdr3_aa: CASSLVGFYEQYF
j_call: TRBJ2-7; v_call: TRBV7-9; clone_size: NA; d_call: NA; cdr3_nt: TGTGCCAGCAGCTTAGGCGGCAGCCTTTCCTACGAGCAGTACTTC; cdr3_aa: CASSLGGSLSYEQYF
j_call: TRBJ2-7; v_call: TRBV28; clone_size: NA; d_call: TRBD2; cdr3_nt: TGTGCCAGCAGTTCACCTTTAGCGGGAGGCTCCTACGAGCAGTACTTC; cdr3_aa: CASSSPLAGGSYEQYF
j_call: TRBJ1-3; v_call: TRBV30; clone_size: NA; d_call: TRBD1; cdr3_nt: TGTGCCTGGAGTGGGGGGACAGCCTCTGGAAACACCATATATTTT; cdr3_aa: CAWSGGTASGNTIYF
j_call: TRBJ2-3; v_call: TRBV6-5; clone_size: few; d_call: TRBD2; cdr3_nt: TGTGCCAGCAGTAGCGCGGGGGGGCGCTTGGCGACGCAGTATTTT; cdr3_aa: CASSSAGGRLATQYF
j_call: TRBJ2-7; v_call: TRBV2; clone_size: NA; d_call: TRBD2; cdr3_nt: TGTGCCAGCAGTGAAGCGACTAGCGGGAGGAGGGAGCAGTACTTC; cdr3_aa: CASSEATSGRREQYF
j_call: TRBJ1-1; v_call: TRBV7-9; clone_size: NA; d_call: NA; cdr3_nt: TGTGCCAGCAGAAGTGGGAATCTCAACACTGAAGCTTTCTTT; cdr3_aa: CASRSGNLNTEAFF
j_call: TRBJ2-7; v_call: TRBV11-2; clone_size: NA; d_call: NA; cdr3_nt: TGTGCCAGCAGCTTTGTTCGGGGCACCTACGAGCAGTACTTC; cdr3_aa: CASSFVRGTYEQYF
j_call: TRBJ2-2; v_call: TRBV29-1; clone_size: few; d_call: NA; cdr3_nt: TGCAGCTTTTCGGACACGACGAGGACCGGGGAGCTGTTTTTT; cdr3_aa: CSFSDTTRTGELFF
j_call: TRBJ2-7; v_call: TRBV30; clone_size: NA; d_call: NA; cdr3_nt: TGTGCCTGGAGCCCAGCGGTGGGGAGAACGGGGGAGCAGTACTTC; cdr3_aa: CAWSPAVGRTGEQYF